Below are 16 T cell receptor beta chains sequenced from a single sample in a study of T-cell reconstitution after alpha-beta-depleted transplantation in children. Molecular barcoding with unique molecular identifiers was used for the TCRbeta library. Each CDR3 protein gets one entry after TCRdb re-called the PCR reads with MiXCR. The sample contains about 980,000 distinct CDR3 sequences, under 30% of which appear only once. The material was PBMCs, mostly from graft donor cells, obtained 360 days after TCRalphabeta/CD19-depleted stem cell transplant. Receptor source: a boy less than two years old who had a stem cell transplant for SCID, so the T cells may come from the graft donor.

The chain uses TRBV20-1 and TRBJ1-1; TRBD1 matches 8 bases. The CDR3 has 18 amino acids. V was clipped by 0 bases and J by 0 bases; unmatched bases: 12. The germline gives CDR1 DFQATT, CDR2 SNEGSKA (reference sequence). CDR3 region: CSARDLQGGHLMNTEAFF. The CDR3 DNA follows: TGCAGTGCTAGAGATCTACAGGGGGGCCACCTAATGAACACTGAAGCTTTCTTT.

This clonotype was detected a few times. The chain carries TRBV15 and TRBJ2-1, with D tentatively TRBD2 (6 bases). This CDR3 has 14 amino acids. CDR1 and CDR2 from the germline V gene are LNHNV and YYDKDF (reference sequence). V shed 1 base and J shed 8 bases, with 12 bases lying between them. CDR3 nucleotide sequence: TGTGCCACCAGCAGAGTCCCAGGAGGGGATGAGCAGTTCTTC. Translation: CATSRVPGGDEQFF.

The chain combines TRBV10-2 with TRBJ2-1; D possibly corresponds to TRBD2 (5 bases). Trimming took off 4 bases at V and 0 bases at J, with 16 bases between the two ends. The length of the CDR3 is 17 residues. Looked up from germline, CDR1 is WSHSY and CDR2 is SAAADI. CDR3 in DNA: TGCGCCAGCAGTGTACGGCTAGCTTCGAGCTCCTACAATGAGCAGTTCTTC. It translates to CASSVRLASSSYNEQFF.

This clonotype was detected a few times. The chain recombines TRBV5-1 with TRBJ2-1; D is possibly TRBD1 or TRBD2 (6 bases each). V dropped 0 bases and J dropped 4 bases, with 14 bases sitting between them. In germline, CDR1 is SGHRS, CDR2 YFSETQ. The CDR3 runs 16 residues. The CDR3 DNA reads as TGCGCCAGCAGCTTGGGGGGGCTAGCGTCTTACAATGAGCAGTTCTTC. Amino acids: CASSLGGLASYNEQFF. Together with reference TRBV5-1 and TRBJ2-1, the CDR3 gives the full variable domain: KAGVTQTPRYLIKTRGQQVTLSCSPISGHRSVSWYQQTPGQGLQFLFEYFSETQRNKGNFPGRFSGRQFSNSRSEMNVSTLELGDSALYLCASSLGGLASYNEQFFGPGTRLTVL.

The V gene is TRBV6-2 or TRBV6-3, the J gene TRBJ1-5; no clear D. The V gene lost 6 bases and the J gene lost 5 bases, with 17 bases spanning the gap. Germline-derived CDR1 and CDR2 are MNHEY and SVGEGT. The CDR3 covers 15 residues. CDR3 coding DNA: TGTGCCAGCAGCCCTAGGGTCGACGTCTATCAGCCCCAGCATTTT. Encoded protein: CASSPRVDVYQPQHF.

This clonotype was detected only a few times. This sequence joins TRBV7-3 and TRBJ1-1, with a tentative D call TRBD1 (6 bases). The CDR3 sequence is 17 residues long. In germline, CDR1 is SGHTA, CDR2 FQGTGA. The germline V and J ends were trimmed by 3 bases and 0 bases, with 17 bases remaining between them. CDR3 region: CASSLGRGRSVNTEAFF. The CDR3 DNA reads as TGTGCCAGCAGCTTGGGCAGGGGTCGGTCGGTGAACACTGAAGCTTTCTTT.

The sample holds a few counts of this clonotype. The chain recombines TRBV29-1 with TRBJ2-2; 9 nucleotides align to TRBD1. This CDR3 has 14 amino acids. Germline V gene data show CDR1 as SQVTM and CDR2 as ANQGSEA. J was trimmed by 2 bases and V by 3 bases; bases with no gene match: 1. CDR3 nucleotides: TGCAGCGTTGAGGGACAGGGTAACACCGGGGAGCTGTTTTTT. Protein product: CSVEGQGNTGELFF.

This clonotype has more than one count but fewer than ten. The chain carries TRBV4-2 and TRBJ1-1, with a possible D match to TRBD1 (5 bases). Per the germline V gene, CDR1 is LGHNA and CDR2 is YNFKEQ. Trimming left V 1 base short and J 3 bases short, with 12 bases between. The length of the CDR3 is 15 residues. CDR3 loop: CASSQGGTGDTEAFF. The CDR3 DNA is TGTGCCAGCAGCCAAGGAGGGACCGGAGACACTGAAGCTTTCTTT.

This clonotype came up a few times. The V and J genes are TRBV5-5 and TRBJ1-6; TRBD1 agrees at 9 bases. The CDR3 runs 16 residues. The germline V gene encodes CDR1 SGHKS and CDR2 YYEKEE (reference sequence). V shed 4 bases, J shed 7 bases, and the junction held 9 bases outside the gene matches. CDR3 amino acids: CASSAKQGTGNSPLHF. For the CDR3, the DNA is TGTGCCAGCAGCGCGAAACAGGGGACAGGGAATTCACCCCTCCACTTT.

This clonotype was counted a few times. CDR3 coding DNA: TGTGCCACCAGCAGAGATCAAGGTCTGAACACCGGGGAGCTGTTTTTT. Residues: CATSRDQGLNTGELFF. The chain uses TRBV15 and TRBJ2-2; unclear D gene. Germline assignment: CDR1 LNHNV and CDR2 YYDKDF (reference sequence). The CDR3 runs to 16 residues. V dropped 0 bases and J dropped 1 base, with 9 bases sitting between them.

The rearrangement joins TRBV5-1 to TRBJ2-3; 8 positions agree with TRBD2. The CDR3 is made up of 15 amino acids. Germline V gene lookup returns CDR1 SGHRS and CDR2 YFSETQ. Trimming took 4 bases from V and 2 from J; bases not matched to a gene: 6. CDR3 nucleotide sequence: TGCGCCAGCAGCGAGCGGGGGAGTCCCACAGATACGCAGTATTTT. Its translation is CASSERGSPTDTQYF.

This clonotype was seen a single time. V and J are TRBV20-1 and TRBJ2-1; D is perhaps TRBD2 (6 bases). This CDR3 contains 12 residues. The V gene lost 6 bases and the J gene lost 14 bases, with 20 bases spanning the gap. The germline gives CDR1 DFQATT, CDR2 SNEGSKA (reference sequence). CDR3 coding DNA: TGCAGTGCCATCGCAACTGGCGGGGTCGAGTTCTTC. Translated: CSAIATGGVEFF.

This clonotype came up many times. This chain connects TRBV7-9 to TRBJ1-1; D is unclear. Trimming removed 4 bases from V and 2 bases from J, with 5 bases in between. CDR1 SEHNR and CDR2 FQNEAQ come from the germline V gene (reference sequence). CDR3 length: 12 amino acids. The CDR3, as DNA: TGTGCCAGCAGCTCATACAACACTGAAGCTTTCTTT. The encoded protein is CASSSYNTEAFF.

In its sample, this clonotype was seen a few times. V is TRBV20-1 and J is TRBJ2-7; 9 bases are a match to TRBD1. The CDR3 totals 13 residues. The trim removed 7 bases at V and 5 bases at J, leaving 9 bases unmatched. In germline, CDR1 is DFQATT, CDR2 SNEGSKA (reference sequence). CDR3 in amino acids: CSGAPGQGNEQYF. CDR3 coding DNA: TGCAGTGGCGCTCCGGGACAGGGAAACGAGCAGTACTTC.

This clonotype was seen only once. The V and J genes are TRBV7-9 and TRBJ1-5; no firm D call. The length of the CDR3 is 13 residues. Germline lookup yields CDR1 SEHNR and CDR2 FQNEAQ (reference sequence). V lost 2 bases and J 8 bases, leaving 10 bases between the germline ends. This CDR3 is CASSLWPKEPQHF. CDR3 nucleotides: TGTGCCAGCAGCTTATGGCCTAAGGAGCCCCAGCATTTT. Combining the CDR3 with reference TRBV7-9 and TRBJ1-5 gives the whole variable domain DTGVSQNPRHKITKRGQNVTFRCDPISEHNRLYWYRQTLGQGPEFLTYFQNEAQLEKSRLLSDRFSAERPKGSFSTLEIQRTEQGDSAMYLCASSLWPKEPQHFGDGTRLSIL.

The sample holds many counts of this clonotype. The chain employs TRBV3-1 and TRBJ1-1; the D is unclear. The germline V gene has CDR1 LGHDT and CDR2 YNNKEL (reference sequence). This CDR3 spans 13 amino acids. V was clipped by 1 base and J by 5 bases, with 8 bases between them. CDR3 in amino acids: CASSQVLTTEAFF. The DNA of the CDR3 is TGTGCCAGCAGCCAAGTACTAACAACTGAAGCTTTCTTT.